These 23 T cell receptor beta chains were all obtained from the same sample, sequenced in a study of OX40 agonist ivuxolimab in advanced cancers. Profiling relied on immunoSEQ multiplex PCR, and the TCRdb table lists in-frame clones only, not all of them. The sample lists 50,000 or so clones, approximately 86% seen once, with about 0.8% in the top ten. This specimen consisted of CD4+ or CD8+ T cells sorted from blood, obtained in a trial of the OX40 agonist ivuxolimab. The source is an adult with an advanced solid tumor such as melanoma, head and neck, liver or kidney cancer.

In this sample, this clone turned up a few times. The V call is TRBV4-1, the J call TRBJ1-1; TRBD1 matches 9 bases. V trimming: 6 bases; J trimming: 2 bases; junction bases outside the gene matches: 4. Looked up from germline, CDR1 is MGHRA and CDR2 is YSYEKL. CDR3 length equals 14 residues. CDR3 loop: CASSGQGLNTEAFF. DNA for the CDR3: TGCGCCAGCAGTGGACAGGGGCTAAACACTGAAGCTTTCTTT.

The J gene is TRBJ1-1, the V gene TRBV5-1, with D possibly matching TRBD1 (6 bases). The CDR3 spans 14 residues. V lost 0 bases to trimming and J lost 9 bases, with 15 bases between them. Germline assignment: CDR1 SGHRS and CDR2 YFSETQ. The CDR3 protein is CASSLATGIIKAFF. The CDR3 region has the DNA TGCGCCAGCAGCTTGGCCACAGGGATTATTAAAGCTTTCTTT.

This sequence joins TRBV7-8 and TRBJ1-5; 7 positions match TRBD1. The CDR3 spans 13 residues. Germline CDR1 and CDR2: SGHVS and FQNEAQ. Unmatched junction bases numbered 3, after V lost 5 bases and J lost 5 bases. The CDR3 loop is CASSQDRDQPQHF. CDR3 nucleotide sequence: TGTGCCAGCAGCCAAGACAGGGATCAGCCCCAGCATTTT.

This CDR3 is CASSLNPPEAFF. Written as DNA, the CDR3 is TGCGCCAGCAGCTTGAATCCTCCTGAAGCTTTCTTT. The chain has TRBV5-1 and TRBJ1-1; D is undetermined. V lost 1 base, J lost 6 bases, and 7 bases lay in between. The CDR3 is made up of 12 amino acids. Germline lookup yields CDR1 SGHRS and CDR2 YFSETQ.

The genes are TRBV2 and TRBJ1-3; no firm D call. The CDR3 runs to 14 residues. Germline V lookup: CDR1 SNHLY, CDR2 FYNNEI. V was pared by 6 bases and J by 0 bases, with 9 bases between. In DNA form, the CDR3 reads TGTGCCAGCAGAACAGAGCGCTCTGGAAACACCATATATTTT. This translates into CASRTERSGNTIYF.

The CDR3 is CASSFQTSNEKLFF. CDR3 nucleotide sequence: TGTGCCAGCAGCTTTCAAACCTCCAATGAAAAACTGTTTTTT. This rearrangement joins TRBV7-8 to TRBJ1-4; the D is unclear. The V end lost 3 bases, the J end lost 5 bases, and 10 bases lay between the germline ends. The CDR3 runs 14 residues. Germline lookup yields CDR1 SGHVS and CDR2 FQNEAQ. The full variable domain, with the rest looked up from reference TRBV7-8 and TRBJ1-4, is GAGVSQSPRYKVAKRGQDVALRCDPISGHVSLFWYQQALGQGPEFLTYFQNEAQLDKSGLPSDRFFAERPEGSVSTLKIQRTQQEDSAVYLCASSFQTSNEKLFFGSGTQLSVL.

The rearrangement uses TRBV19 and TRBJ2-7, with TRBD2 matching over 8 bases. Per germline, CDR1 LNHDA and CDR2 SQIVND (reference sequence). This CDR3 has 16 residues. The V gene end was trimmed by 2 bases and the J gene end by 5 bases; junction bases not matched to a gene: 11. CDR3 in DNA: TGTGCCAGTAGTATAAGTTCATCAGCGGGAGTCCACGAGCAGTACTTC. Translated: CASSISSSAGVHEQYF.

The chain couples TRBV6-5 to TRBJ2-7; D not resolved. This CDR3 spans 11 amino acids. V was clipped by 7 bases and J by 3 bases, with 7 bases between them. Germline V gene sequence: CDR1 MNHEY, CDR2 SVGAGI. CDR3 region: CASTRNYEQYF. Here the CDR3 DNA reads TGTGCCAGCACGCGAAACTACGAGCAGTACTTC.

J is TRBJ1-4 and V is TRBV18, with D hard to call. V dropped 0 bases and J dropped 7 bases, with 12 bases sitting between them. From germline, CDR1 is KGHSH and CDR2 LQKENI. This CDR3 has 15 amino acids. The CDR3 DNA follows: TGTGCCAGCTCACCACCGTGGGCCCGGAGTGAAAAACTGTTTTTT. Its translation is CASSPPWARSEKLFF.

J is TRBJ2-7 and V is TRBV10-1, with TRBD1 identical over 8 bases. The CDR3 length is 16 residues. CDR1 is WNHNN, CDR2 SYGVQD, per germline (reference sequence). J lost 0 bases, V lost 7 bases, and 11 bases had no gene match. CDR3 bases: TGCGCCAGCATCGGAGTCTGGGACAGGCCCTCCTACGAGCAGTACTTC. This translates into CASIGVWDRPSYEQYF.

The V gene is TRBV5-1, the J gene TRBJ1-5; D gene ambiguous. The ends were cut back, 1 base at V and 4 bases at J, with 12 bases in the middle. The CDR3 extends over 15 amino acids. Germline V gene data show CDR1 as SGHRS and CDR2 as YFSETQ. CDR3 DNA: TGCGCCAGCAGCTTGACCGGGTACAGAAATCAGCCCCAGCATTTT. This codes for CASSLTGYRNQPQHF.

V is TRBV6-1 and J is TRBJ2-7, with no clear D. The V end was cut by 3 bases, the J end by 1 base, with 13 bases between. The CDR3 is 15 amino acids. Germline CDR1 reads MNHNS; CDR2 reads SASEGT. The DNA of the CDR3 is TGTGCCAGCAGTGACCGGGCGGACGGGTCCTACGAGCAGTACTTC. Translating it yields CASSDRADGSYEQYF.

The chain combines TRBV29-1 with TRBJ1-2; TRBD1 agrees at 7 bases. Germline V gene data show CDR1 as SQVTM and CDR2 as ANQGSEA. V was pared by 7 bases and J by 4 bases, with 6 bases of the junction left unmatched. This CDR3 has 12 amino acids. The CDR3 DNA sequence: TGCAGCGCTTGGGACAGCACCTATGGCTACACCTTC. Translation gives CSAWDSTYGYTF.

CDR3 nucleotide sequence: TGTGCCACCCAAAGTGGCTCCGACCGTACCGGGGAGCTGTTTTTT. Translating gives CATQSGSDRTGELFF. This chain links TRBV10-3 with TRBJ2-2; D not resolved. V dropped 10 bases and J dropped 5 bases, with 20 bases sitting between them. Germline V gene sequence: CDR1 ENHRY, CDR2 SYGVKD. The CDR3 consists of 15 residues.

V usage is TRBV20-1 and J usage is TRBJ1-2, with 8 bases lining up with TRBD1. Per germline, CDR1 DFQATT and CDR2 SNEGSKA (reference sequence). This CDR3 contains 11 residues. Trimming at V came to 5 bases and at J to 6 bases, leaving 2 bases not matched to a gene. DNA of the CDR3: TGCAGTGCTCAACAGGGGGATGGCTACACCTTC. It is translated as CSAQQGDGYTF.

The table lists this clone with a count of one. The chain has TRBV7-7 and TRBJ2-5; unclear D gene. This CDR3 comprises 14 residues. V shed 3 bases and J shed 7 bases, with 15 bases lying between them. The germline V gene has CDR1 SSHAT and CDR2 FNYEAQ (reference sequence). DNA for the CDR3: TGTGCCAGCAGCTTGGAACCTAACGGGTGGACCCAGTACTTC. Residues: CASSLEPNGWTQYF.

A few counts support this clone. The chain has TRBV19 and TRBJ1-2, with a tentative D call TRBD1 (5 bases). V was shortened by 5 bases and J by 4 bases, with 17 bases between the two germline ends. This CDR3 is 15 amino acids long. Germline V gene sequence: CDR1 LNHDA, CDR2 SQIVND (reference sequence). For the CDR3, the DNA is TGTGCCAGTAGTGCTCCCGGGACGGTCCCCTATGGCTACACCTTC. This gives the protein CASSAPGTVPYGYTF.

The chain has TRBV28 and TRBJ1-2, with D perhaps TRBD1 (5 bases). The germline CDR1 and CDR2 sequences are MDHEN and SYDVKM. The CDR3 totals 15 residues. V shed 1 base and J shed 4 bases, with 13 bases lying between them. The CDR3 reads CASSLSGQGVYGYTF. In nucleotides, the CDR3 is TGTGCCAGCAGTTTATCAGGGCAGGGAGTCTATGGCTACACCTTC.

The rearrangement links TRBV12-5 to TRBJ1-6; no reliable D call. Trimming cost V 5 bases and J 3 bases, with 8 bases left between them. This CDR3 has 14 residues. Germline lookup yields CDR1 LGHNT and CDR2 FRNRAP. The CDR3 reads CASGPSNYNSPLHF. CDR3 bases: TGTGCTAGTGGTCCGAGCAACTATAATTCACCCCTCCACTTT. The whole variable domain, remainder taken from reference TRBV12-5 and TRBJ1-6, is DARVTQTPRHKVTEMGQEVTMRCQPILGHNTVFWYRQTMMQGLELLAYFRNRAPLDDSGMPKDRFSAEMPDATLATLKIQPSEPRDSAVYFCASGPSNYNSPLHFGNGTRLTVT.

A note on this clone: Other DNA sequences in this specimen translate into the identical CDR3. V usage is TRBV2 and J usage is TRBJ1-2; 8 bases match TRBD1. J gave up 2 bases and V 6 bases, and 2 bases lay outside the gene matches. The CDR3 spans 13 residues. Germline V gene lookup returns CDR1 SNHLY and CDR2 FYNNEI. CDR3 nucleotide sequence: TGTGCCAGCAGCGGGACAGGCAACTATGGCTACACCTTC. Its translation is CASSGTGNYGYTF.

V gene TRBV7-6 combines with J gene TRBJ2-5; D unclear. V was clipped by 2 bases and J by 2 bases, with 6 bases between them. The CDR3 length is 13 residues. Germline V gene sequence: CDR1 SGHVS, CDR2 FNYEAQ. As DNA, the CDR3 is TGTGCCAGCAGCTTACCTTCTCAAGAGACCCAGTACTTC. This gives the protein CASSLPSQETQYF.

This chain joins TRBV15 and TRBJ2-7; D unclear. The CDR3 runs to 14 residues. Germline-derived CDR1 and CDR2 are LNHNV and YYDKDF (reference sequence). V was trimmed by 1 base and J by 3 bases, leaving 10 bases between them. Here the CDR3 reads CATSRVLSSYEQYF. CDR3 bases: TGTGCCACCAGCAGAGTCTTGAGCAGCTACGAGCAGTACTTC.

The table lists this clone with a few counts. The CDR3 loop is CASLGGPYNEQFF. CDR3 DNA: TGTGCCAGCCTCGGGGGTCCCTACAATGAGCAGTTCTTC. J is TRBJ2-1 and V is TRBV6-5; D may be TRBD2 (6 bases). V was trimmed by 8 bases and J by 2 bases, leaving 10 bases between them. The CDR3 has 13 amino acids. Per the germline V gene, CDR1 is MNHEY and CDR2 is SVGAGI.